The following is a TCR beta chain sequence with its context. Its antigen is still unknown. V shed 5 bases and J shed 6 bases, with 14 bases lying between them. Germline-derived CDR1 and CDR2 are PRHDT and FYEKMQ (reference sequence). This CDR3 has 13 amino acids. Libraries were prepared by immunoSEQ multiplex PCR; TCRdb keeps only in-frame clonotypes and omits some of them. This table has fewer than 9,000 clones, roughly 78% appearing once. The data stem from a study of somatic mutations in cytotoxic T cells in rheumatoid arthritis. Notes on the study in general: In about an eighth of the roughly 60 patients, the largest CD8+ clone exceeded 20% of CD8+ cells. Patients with rheumatoid arthritis did not differ significantly from age-matched healthy controls in CD8+ T-cell clonality. Antigens targeted by the expanded CD8+ clones were unknown.

The sequence came from an adult with rheumatoid arthritis. Sequences were obtained from CD8+ T cells sorted from blood. The chain joins TRBV13 to TRBJ2-7; D is possibly TRBD1 or TRBD2 (5 bases each). The CDR3 nucleotides read TGTGCCAGCAGCCCGTGGGGGTCCCCCGAGCAGTACTTC. Its protein product is CASSPWGSPEQYF. Filled out from reference TRBV13 and TRBJ2-7, the complete variable domain reads AAGVIQSPRHLIKEKRETATLKCYPIPRHDTVYWYQQGPGQDPQFLISFYEKMQSDKGSIPDRFSAQQFSDYHSELNMSSLELGDSALYFCASSPWGSPEQYFGPGTRLTVT.